What follows is one T cell receptor beta chain and its context. Measured with immunoSEQ multiplex PCR; TCRdb has only the in-frame clones, and not every one. The sample has over 200,000 clones, under 90% seen once. These data belong to a study of blood T cell repertoires in COVID-19. Study-wide context: Some COVID-19 samples were acute and others convalescent; all came from the United States, Italy and Spain. Sources were T cells, B-cell-depleted T cells, or PBMCs; the material itself was cDNA or gDNA.

V lost 3 bases and J lost 0, with 15 bases in between. The CDR3 length is 17 residues. Germline CDR1 and CDR2: MNHNS and SASEGT. Donors of Cohort 3 who recovered were those that had two negative PCRs, clearance, or symptom resolution. Sequenced: PBMCs or T cells enriched from blood (not recorded which). V and J are TRBV6-1 and TRBJ1-5; a possible D gene is TRBD1 (5 bases). The sequence was collected from a man younger than 35 who had recovered from COVID-19. Written as DNA, the CDR3 is TGTGCCAGCAGTGAGTCCGGGGGGAAATATAGCAATCAGCCCCAGCATTTT. Translating it yields CASSESGGKYSNQPQHF.